This T cell receptor beta chain is drawn from a study of a mutant IDH1 vaccine in newly diagnosed glioma. Background on the study: Following radiotherapy alone, or alongside temozolomide cycles, vaccination was started after an interval of 4-6 weeks. Treated patients comprised about 60% males and approximately 40% females, mean age approximately 42 years. Receipt of radiotherapy, temozolomide, or both preceded the study, and most received both.

The time point here: week 5, during vaccination. Topical imiquimod accompanied each vaccine dose, which consisted of 300 ug of mutant IDH1 20-mer peptide. Donor diagnoses consisted of new WHO grade 3 or 4 IDH1-mutant, ATRX-lost astrocytomas. This clone is a singleton in its sample. Its antigen is unidentified. The sample holds other DNA sequences that translate to the same CDR3. The data were produced by immunoSEQ multiplex PCR, yet TCRdb's version contains in-frame clones alone and is incomplete. The sample has over 45,000 clones, about 86% seen once. From germline, CDR1 is SQVTM and CDR2 ANQGSEA. Between the trimmed V and J ends, which lost 8 bases and 0 bases, there was a span of 13 bases. The CDR3 covers 13 residues.

This chain joins TRBV29-1 and TRBJ1-1; D is perhaps TRBD1 (6 bases). The clonotype originates from a woman aged 45-59 years with glioma. Here the sequenced sample was PBMCs, taken from a glioma patient whose treatment included an IDH1 peptide vaccine. The CDR3 region is CSSGQLMNTEAFF. The DNA of the CDR3 is TGCAGCTCCGGACAGTTGATGAACACTGAAGCTTTCTTT.